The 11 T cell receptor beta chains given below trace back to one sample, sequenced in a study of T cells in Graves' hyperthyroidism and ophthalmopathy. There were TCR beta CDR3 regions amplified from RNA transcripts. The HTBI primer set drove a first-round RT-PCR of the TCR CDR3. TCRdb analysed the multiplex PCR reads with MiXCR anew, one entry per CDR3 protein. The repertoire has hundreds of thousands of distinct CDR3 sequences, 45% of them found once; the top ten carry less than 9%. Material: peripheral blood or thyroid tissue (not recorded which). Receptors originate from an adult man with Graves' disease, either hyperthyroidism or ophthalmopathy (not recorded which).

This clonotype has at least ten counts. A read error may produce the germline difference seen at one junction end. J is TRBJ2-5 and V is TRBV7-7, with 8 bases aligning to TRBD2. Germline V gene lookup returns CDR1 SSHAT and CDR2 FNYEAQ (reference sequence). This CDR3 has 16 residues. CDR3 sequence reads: CASSQTGTRGTETQYF. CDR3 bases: TGTGCTAGCAGCCAAACCGGGACTAGGGGTACGGAGACCCAGTACTTC.

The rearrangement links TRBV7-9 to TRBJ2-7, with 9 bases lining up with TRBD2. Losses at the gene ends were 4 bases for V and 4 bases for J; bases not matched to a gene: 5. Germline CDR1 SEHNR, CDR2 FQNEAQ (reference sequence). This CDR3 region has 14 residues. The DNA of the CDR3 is TGTGCCAGCAGCTCAGCGGGGGGCGGGTACGAGCAGTACTTC. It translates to CASSSAGGGYEQYF. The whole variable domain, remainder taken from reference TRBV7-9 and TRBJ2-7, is DTGVSQNPRHKITKRGQNVTFRCDPISEHNRLYWYRQTLGQGPEFLTYFQNEAQLEKSRLLSDRFSAERPKGSFSTLEIQRTEQGDSAMYLCASSSAGGGYEQYFGPGTRLTVT.

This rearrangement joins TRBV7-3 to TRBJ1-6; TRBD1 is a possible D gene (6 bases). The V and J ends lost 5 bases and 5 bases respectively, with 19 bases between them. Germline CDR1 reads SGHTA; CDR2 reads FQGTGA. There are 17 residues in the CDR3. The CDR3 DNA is TGTGCCAGCAGCCATGACCGTGACAGGCGTCATAATTCACCCCTCCACTTT. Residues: CASSHDRDRRHNSPLHF. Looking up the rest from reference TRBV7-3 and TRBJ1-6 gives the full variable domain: GAGVSQTPSNKVTEKGKYVELRCDPISGHTALYWYRQSLGQGPEFLIYFQGTGAADDSGLPNDRFFAVRPEGSVSTLKIQRTERGDSAVYLCASSHDRDRRHNSPLHFGNGTRLTVT.

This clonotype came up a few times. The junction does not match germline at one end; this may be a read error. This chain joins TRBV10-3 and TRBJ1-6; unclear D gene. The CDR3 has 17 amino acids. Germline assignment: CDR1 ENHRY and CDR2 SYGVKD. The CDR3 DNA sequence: TGTGCCAGCAGTTCCCCGGCGGATTCTGCCTATAATTCACCCCTCCACTTT. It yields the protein CASSSPADSAYNSPLHF.

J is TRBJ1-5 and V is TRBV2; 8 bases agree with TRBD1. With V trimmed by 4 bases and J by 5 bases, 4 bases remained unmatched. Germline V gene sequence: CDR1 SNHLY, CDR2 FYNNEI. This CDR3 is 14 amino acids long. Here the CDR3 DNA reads TGTGCCAGCAGTGGGACAGGGATTCATCAGCCCCAGCATTTT. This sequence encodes CASSGTGIHQPQHF.

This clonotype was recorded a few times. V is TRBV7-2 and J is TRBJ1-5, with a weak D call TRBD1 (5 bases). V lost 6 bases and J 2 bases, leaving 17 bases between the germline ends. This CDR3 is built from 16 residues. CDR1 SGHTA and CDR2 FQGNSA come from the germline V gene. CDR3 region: CASRRGLGMGNQPQHF. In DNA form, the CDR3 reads TGTGCCAGCAGAAGGGGTTTGGGGATGGGCAATCAGCCCCAGCATTTT.

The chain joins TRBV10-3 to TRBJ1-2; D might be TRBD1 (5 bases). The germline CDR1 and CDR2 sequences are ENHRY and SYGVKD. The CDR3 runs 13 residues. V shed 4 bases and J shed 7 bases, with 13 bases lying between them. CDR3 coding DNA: TGTGCCATCAGTGTGGGACTAGCGTTTGGCTACACCTTC. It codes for CAISVGLAFGYTF.

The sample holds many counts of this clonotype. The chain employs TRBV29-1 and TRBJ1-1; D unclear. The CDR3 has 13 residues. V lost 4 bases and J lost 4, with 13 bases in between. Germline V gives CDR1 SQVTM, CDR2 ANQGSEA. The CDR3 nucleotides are TGCAGCGTTGTCGAGGGATTTGGCACTGAAGCTTTCTTT. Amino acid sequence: CSVVEGFGTEAFF.

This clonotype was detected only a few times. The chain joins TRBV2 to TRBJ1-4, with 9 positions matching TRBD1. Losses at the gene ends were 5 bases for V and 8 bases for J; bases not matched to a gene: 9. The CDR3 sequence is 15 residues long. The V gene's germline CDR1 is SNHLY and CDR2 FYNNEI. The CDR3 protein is CASSFAQGAREKLFF. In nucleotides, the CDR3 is TGTGCCAGCAGTTTCGCACAGGGGGCGCGAGAAAAACTGTTTTTT.

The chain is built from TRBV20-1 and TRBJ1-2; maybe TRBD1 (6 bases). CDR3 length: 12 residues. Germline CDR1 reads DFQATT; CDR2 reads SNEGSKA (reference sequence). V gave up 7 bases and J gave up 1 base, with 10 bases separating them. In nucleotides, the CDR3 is TGCAGTGTGACAGGCGTTAACTATGGCTACACCTTC. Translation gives CSVTGVNYGYTF.

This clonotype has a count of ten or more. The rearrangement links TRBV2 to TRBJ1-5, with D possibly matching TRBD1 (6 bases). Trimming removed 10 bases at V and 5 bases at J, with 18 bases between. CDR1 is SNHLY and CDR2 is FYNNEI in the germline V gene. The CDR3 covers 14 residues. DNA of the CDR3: TGTGCCACCGCAGGGGACGGACGTTATCAGCCCCAGCATTTT. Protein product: CATAGDGRYQPQHF.